This note documents a single T cell receptor (beta chain) sequence. Antigen: not known. These data originate in a study of glioma-infiltrating T cells. Points from the study as a whole: Tissue and blood shared very few CDR3 sequences. Non-neoplastic patients had below-expected tissue-blood divergence, while all gliomas exceeded expectation.

TCR alpha and beta CDR3 regions were amplified from RNA using iRepertoire nested multiplex PCR. One-step reverse transcription and amplification started from approximately 100-400 ng of tissue mRNA or PBMC total RNA. TCRdb re-derived calls from the multiplex PCR reads in MiXCR, one entry per CDR3 protein. Among 100,000 to 150,000 distinct CDR3 sequences listed, around a quarter were seen once. V shed 3 bases and J shed 0 bases, with 5 bases lying between them. This CDR3 has 12 amino acids. Germline V gene lookup returns CDR1 SQVTM and CDR2 ANQGSEA. Sequencing input: glioma tissue, nonneoplastic brain tissue, or PBMCs (not recorded which). The chain joins TRBV29-1 to TRBJ1-1; no clear D. This receptor was identified in a human donor with low-grade glioma or glioblastoma, undergoing nonglioma brain surgery, or in good health (not recorded which). The CDR3 bases are TGCAGCGTTGAGAGAGTGAACACTGAAGCTTTCTTT. Amino acids: CSVERVNTEAFF.